The next 31 T cell receptor beta chains were all read from a single sample in a study of shared clonotypes between healthy human individuals. Only in-frame clones appear in the TCRdb table, and some are missing; sequencing was by immunoSEQ multiplex PCR. The sample lists approximately 2.3 million clones, approximately 93% occurring once. The sequenced sample consisted of naive CD4+ T cells from PBMCs. Subset given: CD45RA+ positively selected. The receptor source for this set is a man aged 18 to 35 in good health. Some clones in this sample may be carry-over from other donors' samples.

In nucleotides, the CDR3 is TGCGCCAGCAGCCAATTAGGGGCCAATCAGCCCCAGCATTTT. Protein: CASSQLGANQPQHF. This chain connects TRBV4-1 to TRBJ1-5; possible D gene TRBD1, 5 bases. Germline V gives CDR1 MGHRA, CDR2 YSYEKL. Trimming removed 2 bases at V and 3 bases at J, with 8 bases between. The CDR3 loop spans 14 amino acids.

A note on this clone: The sample carries other DNA sequences with the same CDR3. This sequence joins TRBV5-1 and TRBJ2-2; D is unclear. This CDR3 is built from 12 residues. The germline V gene has CDR1 SGHRS and CDR2 YFSETQ. Trimming stripped 0 bases from V and 6 bases from J, with 3 bases between. The CDR3 nucleotides read TGCGCCAGCAGCTTGGGTTCCGGGGAGCTGTTTTTT. Translating gives CASSLGSGELFF.

Remarks on this clone: An end of the junction differs from the germline gene, which may be a read error. The chain links TRBV27 to TRBJ1-5, with a possible D match to TRBD1 (5 bases). The CDR3 loop spans 17 amino acids. Germline loops: CDR1 MNHEY, CDR2 SMNVEV (reference sequence). CDR3 residues: CPQRGGVSKWGNQPQHF. Here the CDR3 DNA reads TGCCCCCAGCGGGGGGGAGTTTCTAAATGGGGCAATCAGCCCCAGCATTTT.

This rearrangement joins TRBV25-1 to TRBJ2-1; 14 bases fit TRBD2. J lost 7 bases, V lost 6 bases, and 5 bases had no gene match. CDR3 length: 15 amino acids. Germline V gene sequence: CDR1 MGHDK, CDR2 SYGVNS. The CDR3 sequence: CASSAGTSGRNEQFF. Written as DNA, the CDR3 is TGTGCCAGCAGCGCCGGGACTAGCGGGAGAAATGAGCAGTTCTTC.

The J gene is TRBJ2-7, the V gene TRBV11-2, with 9 bases that match TRBD2. The germline gives CDR1 SGHAT, CDR2 FQNNGV. With 6 bases clipped from V and 0 bases from J, the junction kept 6 bases outside the gene matches. The CDR3 consists of 15 residues. CDR3 in amino acids: CASRPSGRSSYEQYF. The CDR3, as DNA: TGTGCCAGCAGACCCAGCGGGAGGAGCTCCTACGAGCAGTACTTC.

This sequence joins TRBV6-6 and TRBJ1-4, with 7 bases aligning to TRBD1. J lost 7 bases, V lost 9 bases, and 11 bases had no gene match. The germline V gene encodes CDR1 MNHNY and CDR2 SVGAGI (reference sequence). This CDR3 region has 14 residues. The DNA for the CDR3 is TGTGCCAGTCGGGACAGCTCAAACTCTGAAAAACTGTTTTTT. Translated, it gives CASRDSSNSEKLFF.

About this clone: This sample includes further DNA sequences coding for the same CDR3. V and J are TRBV29-1 and TRBJ2-4; D remains ambiguous. Germline V gene data show CDR1 as SQVTM and CDR2 as ANQGSEA. The CDR3 is 14 amino acids. The ends were cut back, 1 base at V and 0 bases at J, with 7 bases in the middle. The CDR3 here is CSVEGVLAKNIQYF. For the CDR3, the DNA is TGCAGCGTTGAAGGCGTACTAGCCAAAAACATTCAGTACTTC. Filled out from reference TRBV29-1 and TRBJ2-4, the complete variable domain reads SAVISQKPSRDICQRGTSLTIQCQVDSQVTMMFWYRQQPGQSLTLIATANQGSEATYESGFVIDKFPISRPNLTFSTLTVSNMSPEDSSIYLCSVEGVLAKNIQYFGAGTRLSVL.

V usage is TRBV28 and J usage is TRBJ2-7; D gene unclear. Germline V lookup: CDR1 MDHEN, CDR2 SYDVKM. The CDR3 loop spans 12 amino acids. With 6 bases removed from V and 0 bases from J, the gap between germline ends came to 6 bases. CDR3 DNA: TGTGCCAGCAGGGTTCCCTCCTACGAGCAGTACTTC. Translated, it gives CASRVPSYEQYF.

The genes are TRBV7-3 and TRBJ2-5; a weak D match, TRBD1 (6 bases). The CDR3 runs 14 residues. The germline V and J ends were trimmed by 5 bases and 5 bases, with 15 bases remaining between them. Germline CDR1 and CDR2: SGHTA and FQGTGA. The CDR3 loop is CASSPSGVAETQYF. DNA for the CDR3: TGTGCCAGCAGCCCTTCAGGGGTCGCGGAGACCCAGTACTTC.

This clone was counted once. Distinct nucleotide sequences in the sample also encode this CDR3. J is TRBJ1-2 and V is TRBV11-2, with D unclear. The CDR3 has 13 residues. In germline, CDR1 is SGHAT, CDR2 FQNNGV. V shed 5 bases and J shed 0 bases, with 7 bases lying between them. CDR3 sequence (DNA): TGTGCCAGCAGCCCCGGGCCTAACTATGGCTACACCTTC. Amino acid sequence: CASSPGPNYGYTF.

The V and J genes are TRBV15 and TRBJ2-5; D may be TRBD2 (6 bases). Per the germline V gene, CDR1 is LNHNV and CDR2 is YYDKDF (reference sequence). This CDR3 has 13 amino acids. V was trimmed by 3 bases and J by 5 bases, leaving 10 bases between them. CDR3 sequence reads: CATSRGSGETQYF. The CDR3 DNA is TGTGCCACCAGCAGGGGGAGCGGGGAGACCCAGTACTTC. Together with reference TRBV15 and TRBJ2-5, the CDR3 gives the full variable domain: DAMVIQNPRYQVTQFGKPVTLSCSQTLNHNVMYWYQQKSSQAPKLLFHYYDKDFNNEADTPDNFQSRRPNTSFCFLDIRSPGLGDTAMYLCATSRGSGETQYFGPGTRLLVL.

This chain joins TRBV5-1 and TRBJ2-3, with 9 bases identical to TRBD2. The V gene end was trimmed by 4 bases and the J gene end by 3 bases; junction bases not matched to a gene: 9. This CDR3 region has 16 residues. CDR1 is SGHRS and CDR2 is YFSETQ in the germline V gene. CDR3 DNA sequence: TGCGCCAGCAGCGGGACCGGGACTAGCTGGACAGATACGCAGTATTTT. Protein sequence: CASSGTGTSWTDTQYF.

The chain combines TRBV2 with TRBJ1-4; D uncertain. The CDR3 loop spans 13 amino acids. V was clipped by 4 bases and J by 7 bases, with 10 bases between them. Germline V gene data show CDR1 as SNHLY and CDR2 as FYNNEI. CDR3 DNA sequence: TGTGCCAGCAGTGGACCCGAGGCTGAAAAACTGTTTTTT. It specifies CASSGPEAEKLFF.

The J gene is TRBJ1-3, the V gene TRBV5-4, with 9 bases identical to TRBD1. The CDR3 is made up of 15 amino acids. J was trimmed by 7 bases and V by 0 bases; bases with no gene match: 5. Per germline, CDR1 SGHNT and CDR2 YYREEE (reference sequence). The CDR3 nucleotides are TGTGCCAGCAGCTTGGCGGGGACAGGGCTGAACACCATATATTTT. This gives the protein CASSLAGTGLNTIYF.

This chain connects TRBV6-5 to TRBJ2-6; D is undetermined. Germline CDR1 is MNHEY and CDR2 is SVGAGI. Trimming pared 7 bases from V and 4 bases from J, leaving 11 bases between. This CDR3 spans 14 amino acids. The CDR3 nucleotides read TGTGCCAGCAAAAGTGGTTACGGGGCCAACGTCCTGACTTTC. Residues: CASKSGYGANVLTF.

CDR3 sequence (DNA): TGCGCCAGCAGCTGGGGACAGGGGGCCAACTATGGCTACACCTTC. Translating it yields CASSWGQGANYGYTF. The chain couples TRBV5-1 to TRBJ1-2; 12 bases line up with TRBD1. Unmatched junction bases numbered 2, after V lost 3 bases and J lost 2 bases. Germline loops: CDR1 SGHRS, CDR2 YFSETQ. The CDR3 covers 15 residues. Together with reference TRBV5-1 and TRBJ1-2, the CDR3 gives the full variable domain: KAGVTQTPRYLIKTRGQQVTLSCSPISGHRSVSWYQQTPGQGLQFLFEYFSETQRNKGNFPGRFSGRQFSNSRSEMNVSTLELGDSALYLCASSWGQGANYGYTFGSGTRLTVV.

The V call is TRBV28, the J call TRBJ2-3, with 7 bases matching TRBD1. Unmatched junction bases numbered 7, after V lost 6 bases and J lost 1 base. Germline-derived CDR1 and CDR2 are MDHEN and SYDVKM. CDR3 length: 15 residues. The CDR3 DNA is TGTGCCAGCAGGACCAGGGGGTTAGGCACAGATACGCAGTATTTT. Translated, it gives CASRTRGLGTDTQYF. Full variable domain (outside the CDR3, taken from reference TRBV28 and TRBJ2-3): DVKVTQSSRYLVKRTGEKVFLECVQDMDHENMFWYRQDPGLGLRLIYFSYDVKMKEKGDIPEGYSVSREKKERFSLILESASTNQTSMYLCASRTRGLGTDTQYFGPGTRLTVL.

The rearrangement links TRBV6-6 to TRBJ2-2, with D unclear. The germline gives CDR1 MNHNY, CDR2 SVGAGI (reference sequence). There are 14 residues in the CDR3. V gave up 4 bases and J gave up 4 bases, with 10 bases separating them. The CDR3 loop reads CASSSGEPTGELFF. CDR3 nucleotide sequence: TGTGCCAGCAGTTCCGGCGAGCCCACCGGGGAGCTGTTTTTT.

The chain links TRBV4-2 to TRBJ2-7, with D unclear. The CDR3 runs 15 residues. Germline V gives CDR1 LGHNA, CDR2 YNFKEQ. V lost 0 bases and J lost 6, with 15 bases in between. CDR3 in amino acids: CASSQDRPGSAEQYF. The CDR3 DNA follows: TGTGCCAGCAGCCAAGATCGCCCAGGTAGTGCCGAGCAGTACTTC.

The chain uses TRBV7-2 and TRBJ2-5; 13 positions match TRBD2. V shed 2 bases, J shed 8 bases, and the junction held 5 bases outside the gene matches. CDR3 length: 15 residues. The germline CDR1 and CDR2 sequences are SGHTA and FQGNSA. The CDR3, as DNA: TGTGCCAGCAGCTTAAGAGGACTAGCGGGAGTTACCCAGTACTTC. This codes for CASSLRGLAGVTQYF.

The V and J genes are TRBV9 and TRBJ2-5, with D possibly called TRBD1 or TRBD2 (7 bases each). This CDR3 has 14 residues. CDR1 is SGDLS and CDR2 is YYNGEE in the germline V gene. Trimming pared 4 bases from V and 5 bases from J, leaving 15 bases between. Here the CDR3 DNA reads TGTGCCAGCAGCCCAGGGGGGGGGCAGGAGACCCAGTACTTC. This encodes CASSPGGGQETQYF.

The V gene is TRBV11-1, the J gene TRBJ2-7; D gene unclear. The germline V gene encodes CDR1 SGHAT and CDR2 FQDESV (reference sequence). The CDR3 runs to 16 residues. The V end lost 5 bases, the J end lost 0 bases, and 17 bases lay between the germline ends. The CDR3: CASSPAILHSSYEQYF. In DNA form, the CDR3 reads TGTGCCAGCAGCCCAGCCATACTACACAGCTCCTACGAGCAGTACTTC.

The chain employs TRBV6-5 and TRBJ2-5, with TRBD1 as a possible D gene (5 bases). Germline CDR1 MNHEY, CDR2 SVGAGI. CDR3 length: 14 residues. V lost 1 base and J lost 4, with 10 bases in between. The CDR3 protein is CASSYWGLGETQYF. The CDR3 region has the DNA TGTGCCAGCAGTTACTGGGGCTTAGGAGAGACCCAGTACTTC.

This clone was recorded a few times. V gene TRBV19 combines with J gene TRBJ1-1; D is perhaps TRBD1 (5 bases). Germline CDR1 is LNHDA and CDR2 is SQIVND (reference sequence). This CDR3 contains 14 residues. V dropped 3 bases and J dropped 11 bases, with 19 bases sitting between them. The CDR3 is CASSMYRDFGGAFF. CDR3 nucleotide sequence: TGTGCCAGTAGTATGTACCGGGACTTTGGGGGGGCTTTCTTT.

Concerning this clone: The sample has other DNA sequences that encode this CDR3 too. V gene TRBV30 combines with J gene TRBJ2-3; D gene uncertain. The ends were cut back, 4 bases at V and 1 base at J, with 3 bases in the middle. The germline gives CDR1 GTSNPN, CDR2 SVGIG (reference sequence). The length of the CDR3 is 11 residues. CDR3 loop: CAWTGTDTQYF. DNA for the CDR3: TGTGCCTGGACGGGCACAGATACGCAGTATTTT.

The CDR3 here is CAWTGTGLYEQYF. DNA of the CDR3: TGTGCCTGGACGGGGACAGGGCTCTACGAGCAGTACTTC. V is TRBV30 and J is TRBJ2-7; 9 positions match TRBD1. V dropped 4 bases and J dropped 3; count of bases not matched to a gene: 4. The CDR3 contains 13 residues. CDR1 GTSNPN and CDR2 SVGIG come from the germline V gene (reference sequence).

This sequence joins TRBV21-1 and TRBJ1-1. TRBV21-1 is given as a pseudogene. This CDR3 comprises 11 residues. The CDR3 coding sequence is TGTGCCAGCAGCACCAACACTGAAGCTTTCTTT. The encoded protein is CASSTNTEAFF.

J is TRBJ2-7 and V is TRBV18; the match to TRBD2 covers 7 bases. Germline CDR1 KGHSH, CDR2 LQKENI. Germline trimming cut 2 bases from V and 6 bases from J; bases unmatched to any gene: 10. This CDR3 has 15 amino acids. This chain's CDR3 is CASSPRRTSFPEQYF. CDR3 DNA sequence: TGTGCCAGCTCACCAAGAAGGACTAGTTTCCCCGAGCAGTACTTC.

The chain couples TRBV6-5 to TRBJ2-7, with D perhaps being TRBD1 or TRBD2 (5 bases each). V was pared by 2 bases and J by 3 bases, with 14 bases between. Germline CDR1 is MNHEY and CDR2 is SVGAGI. The CDR3 loop spans 15 amino acids. This chain's CDR3 is CASSYARGPVYEQYF. CDR3 DNA: TGTGCCAGCAGTTACGCGAGGGGCCCCGTCTACGAGCAGTACTTC.

Points on this clone: The conserved final phenylalanine or tryptophan is absent from the CDR3, which likely points to a read error. It is unclear where the CDR3 begins or ends on the DNA, so no DNA is shown, and the CDR3 is as TCRdb lists it. The chain combines TRBV5-6 with TRBJ2-7; the table's D gene call, TRBD2, was not cross checked with the DNA. The CDR3 comprises 12 residues, both ends counted. Germline V gene sequence: CDR1 SGHDT, CDR2 YYEEEE. The CDR3 loop reads CASSLVGLAGFI.

The chain couples TRBV11-1 to TRBJ2-7; 7 nucleotides agree with TRBD2. The CDR3 covers 16 residues. The germline V gene encodes CDR1 SGHAT and CDR2 FQDESV (reference sequence). The trim removed 1 base at V and 5 bases at J, leaving 11 bases unmatched. Here the CDR3 reads CASSLGKREPSDEQYF. The CDR3 region has the DNA TGTGCCAGCAGCTTAGGTAAGCGGGAACCGTCTGACGAGCAGTACTTC.